This TCR beta chain was obtained from a study of vaccination and CD4 T cells after COVID-19. Across the study: Convalescent donors were composed of six males and four females, of whom two were Hispanic. For control cultures, the treatment was a CEFX pool, an HIV-1 Nef pool, or no peptide. At day 14 and again at days 161 to 241 post-vaccination, a few convalescent patients were sampled.

V was clipped by 6 bases and J by 3 bases; unmatched bases: 9. CDR3 length: 15 amino acids. Germline V gene data show CDR1 as MNHNS and CDR2 as SASEGT. Time point: late sampling 161 to 241 days after vaccination in three convalescent patients. Treatment reported: approximately 9-day PBMC culture with coronavirus spike peptide pools or control peptides (ViraFEST assay). The Oncomine TCR Beta short-read assay was applied to DNA of cultured CD4+ T cells. TCRdb itself ran the PCR reads through MiXCR, one entry per CDR3 protein. In the table there are about 26,000 distinct CDR3 sequences, less than 45% of which are singletons. As regards this clonotype: Its target is unknown.

The genes are TRBV6-1 and TRBJ2-5; TRBD1 matches 8 bases. The specimen was CD4+ T cells from blood, cultured in vitro, collected about 7 months after SARS-CoV-2 vaccination. This sequence was found in a human donor who had recovered from COVID-19. Here the CDR3 reads CASSPLTGEKETQYF. As DNA, the CDR3 is TGTGCCAGCAGCCCACTGACAGGGGAGAAAGAGACCCAGTACTTC.